This T cell receptor (beta chain) was recovered during a study of identical twins. Study-wide results and limits: For out-of-frame beta sequences, excess twin sharing was weaker.

This CDR3 spans 12 amino acids. V lost 7 bases, J lost 4 bases, and 9 bases lay in between. The germline CDR1 and CDR2 sequences are SEHNR and FQNEAQ (reference sequence). Using its own MiXCR run on the 5' RACE reads, TCRdb lists one record per CDR3 protein. Of roughly 700,000 distinct CDR3 sequences listed, 8.5% to 9.5% are singletons. In regard to this clonotype: Antigen unknown.

These same records also appear under a second study, on yellow fever vaccine responses in identical twins. That paper adds: Reportedly, the T cell response mounted by twins to vaccine seemed partly convergent, partly personalized.

Sequenced: PBMCs. This clonotype was sampled from a young woman in good health. The chain links TRBV7-9 to TRBJ2-3, with D maybe TRBD2 (6 bases). CDR3 coding DNA: TGTGCCAGCAAGGAGGGCCCAGATACGCAGTATTTT. Translation: CASKEGPDTQYF.